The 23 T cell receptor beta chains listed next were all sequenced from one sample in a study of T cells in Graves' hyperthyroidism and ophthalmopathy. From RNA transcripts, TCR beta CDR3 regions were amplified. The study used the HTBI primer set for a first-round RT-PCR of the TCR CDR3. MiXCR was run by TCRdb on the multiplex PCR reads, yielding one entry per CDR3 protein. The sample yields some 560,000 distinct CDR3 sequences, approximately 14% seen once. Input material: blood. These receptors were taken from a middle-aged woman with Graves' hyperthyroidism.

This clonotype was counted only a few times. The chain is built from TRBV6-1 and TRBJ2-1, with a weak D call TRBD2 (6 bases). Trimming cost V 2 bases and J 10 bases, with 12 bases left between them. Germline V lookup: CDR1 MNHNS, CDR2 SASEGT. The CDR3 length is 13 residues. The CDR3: CASSETTRSEQFF. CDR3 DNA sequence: TGTGCCAGCAGTGAAACGACTAGATCAGAGCAGTTCTTC.

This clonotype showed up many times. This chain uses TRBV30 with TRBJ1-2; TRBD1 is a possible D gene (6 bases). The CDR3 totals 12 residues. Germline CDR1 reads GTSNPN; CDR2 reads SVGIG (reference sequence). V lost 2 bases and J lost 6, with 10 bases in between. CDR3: CAWSQGFDGYTF. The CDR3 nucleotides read TGTGCCTGGAGTCAGGGGTTTGATGGCTACACCTTC. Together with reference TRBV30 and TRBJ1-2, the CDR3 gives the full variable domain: SQTIHQWPATLVQPVGSPLSLECTVEGTSNPNLYWYRQAAGRGLQLLFYSVGIGQISSEVPQNLSASRPQDRQFILSSKKLLLSDSGFYLCAWSQGFDGYTFGSGTRLTVV.

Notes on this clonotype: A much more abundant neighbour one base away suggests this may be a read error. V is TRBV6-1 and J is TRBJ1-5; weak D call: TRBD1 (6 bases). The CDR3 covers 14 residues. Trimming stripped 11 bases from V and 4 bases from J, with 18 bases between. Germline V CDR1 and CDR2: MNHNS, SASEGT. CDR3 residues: CACLTGFGNQPQHF. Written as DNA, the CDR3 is TGTGCCTGCCTTACAGGGTTCGGAAATCAGCCCCAGCATTTT.

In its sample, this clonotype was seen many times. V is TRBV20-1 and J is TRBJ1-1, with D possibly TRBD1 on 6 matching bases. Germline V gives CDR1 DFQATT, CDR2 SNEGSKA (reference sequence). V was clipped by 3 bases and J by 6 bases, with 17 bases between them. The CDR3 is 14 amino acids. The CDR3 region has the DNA TGCAGTGCTAGCGTACAGGGAATTGGCGCTGAAGCTTTCTTT. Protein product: CSASVQGIGAEAFF.

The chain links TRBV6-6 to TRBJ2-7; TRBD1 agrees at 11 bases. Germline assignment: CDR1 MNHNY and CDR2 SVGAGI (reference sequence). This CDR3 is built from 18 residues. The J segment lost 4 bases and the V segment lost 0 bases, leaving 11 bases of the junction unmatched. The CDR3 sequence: CASSYSTPGTGGMYEQYF. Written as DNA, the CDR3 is TGTGCCAGCAGTTACTCGACTCCCGGGACAGGGGGTATGTACGAGCAGTACTTC.

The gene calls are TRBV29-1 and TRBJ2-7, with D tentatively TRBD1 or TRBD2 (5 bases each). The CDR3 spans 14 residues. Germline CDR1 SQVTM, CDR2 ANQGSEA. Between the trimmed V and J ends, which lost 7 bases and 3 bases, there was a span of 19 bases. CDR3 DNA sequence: TGCAGCGCCCTAATCGGGACGGGTAACTACGAGCAGTACTTC. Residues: CSALIGTGNYEQYF.

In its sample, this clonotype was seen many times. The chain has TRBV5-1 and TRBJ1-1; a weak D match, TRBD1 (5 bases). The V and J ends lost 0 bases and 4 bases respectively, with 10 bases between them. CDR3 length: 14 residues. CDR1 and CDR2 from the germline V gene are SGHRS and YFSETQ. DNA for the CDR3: TGCGCCAGCAGCTTGGCCGGGGACGCCACTGAAGCTTTCTTT. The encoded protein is CASSLAGDATEAFF.

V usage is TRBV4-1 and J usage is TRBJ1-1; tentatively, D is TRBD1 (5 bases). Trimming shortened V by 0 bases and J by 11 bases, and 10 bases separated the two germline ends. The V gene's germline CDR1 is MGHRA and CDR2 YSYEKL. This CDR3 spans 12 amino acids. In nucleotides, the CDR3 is TGCGCCAGCAGCCAAGAAAGGGGCGCTGCTTTCTTT. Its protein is CASSQERGAAFF.

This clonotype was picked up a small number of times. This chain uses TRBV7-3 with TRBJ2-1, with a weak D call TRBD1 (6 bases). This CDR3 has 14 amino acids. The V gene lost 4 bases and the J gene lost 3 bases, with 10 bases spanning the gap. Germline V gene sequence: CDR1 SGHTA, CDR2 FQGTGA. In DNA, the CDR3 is TGTGCCAGCAGCTGGACAGACGACTACAATGAGCAGTTCTTC. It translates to CASSWTDDYNEQFF.

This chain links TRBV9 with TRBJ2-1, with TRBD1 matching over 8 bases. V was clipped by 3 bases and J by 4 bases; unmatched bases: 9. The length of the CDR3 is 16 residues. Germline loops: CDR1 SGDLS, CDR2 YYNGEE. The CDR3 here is CASSEGQGFLYNEQFF. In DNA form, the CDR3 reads TGTGCCAGCAGCGAAGGACAGGGCTTCTTATACAATGAGCAGTTCTTC.

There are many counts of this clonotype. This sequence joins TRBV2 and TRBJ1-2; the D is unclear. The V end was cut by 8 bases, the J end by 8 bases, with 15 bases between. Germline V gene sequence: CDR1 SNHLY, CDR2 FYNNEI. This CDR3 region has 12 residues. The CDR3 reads CASSDTPWGYTF. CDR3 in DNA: TGTGCCAGCTCAGATACTCCCTGGGGCTACACCTTC.

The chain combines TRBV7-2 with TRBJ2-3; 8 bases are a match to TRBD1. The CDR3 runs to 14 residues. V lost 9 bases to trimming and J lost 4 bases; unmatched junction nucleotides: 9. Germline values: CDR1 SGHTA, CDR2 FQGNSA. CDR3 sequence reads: CASSGTGPADTQYF. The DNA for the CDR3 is TGTGCCAGTTCCGGGACAGGTCCCGCAGATACGCAGTATTTT.

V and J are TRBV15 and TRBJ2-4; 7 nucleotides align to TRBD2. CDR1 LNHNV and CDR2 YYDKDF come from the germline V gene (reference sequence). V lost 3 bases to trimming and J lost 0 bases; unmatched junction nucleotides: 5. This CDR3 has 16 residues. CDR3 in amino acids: CATSRGGDIAKNIQYF. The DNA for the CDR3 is TGTGCCACCAGCAGGGGAGGGGATATAGCCAAAAACATTCAGTACTTC.

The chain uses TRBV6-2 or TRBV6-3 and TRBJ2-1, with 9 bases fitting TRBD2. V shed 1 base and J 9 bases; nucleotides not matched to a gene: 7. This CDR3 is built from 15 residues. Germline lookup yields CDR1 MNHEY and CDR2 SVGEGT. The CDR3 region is CASSYYLVAGVEQFF. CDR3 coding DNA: TGTGCCAGCAGTTACTATCTAGTAGCGGGAGTTGAGCAGTTCTTC.

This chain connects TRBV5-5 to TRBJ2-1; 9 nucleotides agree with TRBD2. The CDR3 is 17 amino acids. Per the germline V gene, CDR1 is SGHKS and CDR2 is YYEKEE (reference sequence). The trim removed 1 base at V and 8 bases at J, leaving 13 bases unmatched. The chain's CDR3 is CASSLSSTLAGADEQFF. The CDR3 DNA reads TGTGCCAGCAGCTTGTCTTCGACCTTAGCGGGAGCAGATGAGCAGTTCTTC.

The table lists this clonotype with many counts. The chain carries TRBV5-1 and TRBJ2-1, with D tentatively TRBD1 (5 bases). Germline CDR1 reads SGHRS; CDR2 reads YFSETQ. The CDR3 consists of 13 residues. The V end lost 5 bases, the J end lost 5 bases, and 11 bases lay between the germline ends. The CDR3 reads CASRFDSNNEQFF. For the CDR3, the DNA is TGCGCCAGCAGGTTTGACAGTAACAATGAGCAGTTCTTC.

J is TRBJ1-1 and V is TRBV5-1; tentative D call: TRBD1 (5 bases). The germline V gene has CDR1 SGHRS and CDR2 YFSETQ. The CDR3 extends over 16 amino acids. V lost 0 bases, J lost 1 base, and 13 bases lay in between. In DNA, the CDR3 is TGCGCCAGCAGCTTGGGGGACCTCCGGGCGAACACTGAAGCTTTCTTT. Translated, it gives CASSLGDLRANTEAFF.

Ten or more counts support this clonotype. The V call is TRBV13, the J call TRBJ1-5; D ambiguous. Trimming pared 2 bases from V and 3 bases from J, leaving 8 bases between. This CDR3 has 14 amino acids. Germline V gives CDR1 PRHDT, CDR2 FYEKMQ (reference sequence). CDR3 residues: CASSLSPINQPQHF. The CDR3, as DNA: TGTGCCAGCAGCTTAAGCCCCATCAATCAGCCCCAGCATTTT.

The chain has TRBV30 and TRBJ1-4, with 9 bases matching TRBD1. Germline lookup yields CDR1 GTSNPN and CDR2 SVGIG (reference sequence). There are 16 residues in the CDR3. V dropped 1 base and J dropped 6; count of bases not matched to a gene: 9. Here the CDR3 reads CAWSDRGHAGDEKLFF. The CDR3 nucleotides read TGTGCCTGGAGTGACAGGGGGCATGCGGGGGATGAAAAACTGTTTTTT.

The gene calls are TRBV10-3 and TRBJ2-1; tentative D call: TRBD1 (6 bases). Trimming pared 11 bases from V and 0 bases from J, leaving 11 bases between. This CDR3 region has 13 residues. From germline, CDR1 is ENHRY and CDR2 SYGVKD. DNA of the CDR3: TGTGCCCTGAGGGACACCTCCTACAATGAGCAGTTCTTC. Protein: CALRDTSYNEQFF.

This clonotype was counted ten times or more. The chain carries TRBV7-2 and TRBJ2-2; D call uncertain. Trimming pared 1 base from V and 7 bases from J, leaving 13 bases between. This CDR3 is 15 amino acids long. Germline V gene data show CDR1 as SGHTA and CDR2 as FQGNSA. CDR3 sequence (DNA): TGTGCCAGCAGCTTAGAAGTAGGTTCCGGCGGGGAGCTGTTTTTT. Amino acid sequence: CASSLEVGSGGELFF.

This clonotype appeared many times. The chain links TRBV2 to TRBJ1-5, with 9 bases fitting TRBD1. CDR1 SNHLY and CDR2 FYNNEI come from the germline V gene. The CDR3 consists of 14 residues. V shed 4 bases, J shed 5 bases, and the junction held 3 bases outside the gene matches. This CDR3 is CASSVQGADQPQHF. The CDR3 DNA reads TGTGCCAGCAGTGTACAGGGGGCAGATCAGCCCCAGCATTTT.

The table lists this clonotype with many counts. The CDR3 protein is CASSLAGASGTYNEQFF. CDR3 sequence (DNA): TGCGCCAGCAGCTTGGCGGGGGCTAGCGGAACTTACAATGAGCAGTTCTTC. This chain uses TRBV5-1 with TRBJ2-1; a weak D match, TRBD2 (7 bases). In germline, CDR1 is SGHRS, CDR2 YFSETQ. CDR3 length: 17 residues. V was pared by 0 bases and J by 4 bases, with 17 bases between. The entire variable domain, with the rest obtained from reference TRBV5-1 and TRBJ2-1, is as follows: KAGVTQTPRYLIKTRGQQVTLSCSPISGHRSVSWYQQTPGQGLQFLFEYFSETQRNKGNFPGRFSGRQFSNSRSEMNVSTLELGDSALYLCASSLAGASGTYNEQFFGPGTRLTVL.